This TCR beta chain was recovered during a study of cytomegalovirus exposure and HLA in healthy donors. Findings of the study overall: When analyzed later, the rates of TCR association showed variation by HLA locus, with DRB1 the most and HLA-C the fewest. Most TCR sequences were rare, but some public TCRs occurred in many donors.

This cohort consisted of healthy bone marrow donors. The primer mix had 60 Vbeta and 13 Jbeta primers. This table comes from immunoSEQ multiplex PCR, and its TCRdb copy is limited to in-frame clones, with some not included. The sample yields 250,000 or so clones, about 93% seen once. Germline values: CDR1 LNHDA, CDR2 SQIVND (reference sequence). V was trimmed by 6 bases and J by 5 bases, leaving 13 bases between them. The CDR3 loop spans 13 amino acids. About this clone itself: Its antigen is not identified.

The receptor comes from a girl aged 2 to 9 in good health and CMV-seronegative. The chain employs TRBV19 and TRBJ2-5; D is perhaps TRBD2 (6 bases). The specimen sequenced was PBMCs. CDR3 sequence: CASRDSGDETQYF. CDR3 nucleotide sequence: TGTGCCAGTAGAGATTCGGGGGACGAGACCCAGTACTTC.